The 3 T cell receptor beta chains listed next were all sequenced from one sample in a study of cytomegalovirus exposure and HLA in healthy donors. Profiled with immunoSEQ multiplex PCR; TCRdb holds only in-frame clones, not every one. The data contain over 65,000 clones, around 94% of them singletons. The sequenced sample was PBMCs. The receptors were sampled from a woman younger than 30 in good health and CMV-seropositive.

This clone appeared a single time. The CDR3 sequence: CASSPPYRGEGEAFF. The CDR3 DNA reads as TGTGCCAGCAGCCCGCCTTACAGGGGTGAAGGTGAAGCTTTCTTT. V gene TRBV5-6 combines with J gene TRBJ1-1, with 7 bases that match TRBD1. V lost 4 bases to trimming and J lost 7 bases; unmatched junction nucleotides: 13. The CDR3 sequence is 15 residues long. Germline values: CDR1 SGHDT, CDR2 YYEEEE.

The chain links TRBV19 to TRBJ2-1, with TRBD1 as a possible D gene (6 bases). Germline V CDR1 and CDR2: LNHDA, SQIVND (reference sequence). V lost 2 bases to trimming and J lost 9 bases, with 17 bases between them. CDR3 length: 15 residues. The CDR3 spells CASSISARGGSEQFF. The CDR3 nucleotides read TGTGCCAGTAGTATAAGTGCCAGGGGCGGTTCTGAGCAGTTCTTC.

The V gene is TRBV4-1, the J gene TRBJ1-4; no clear D gene. The germline CDR1 and CDR2 sequences are MGHRA and YSYEKL. There are 16 residues in the CDR3. V was shortened by 0 bases and J by 8 bases, with 16 bases between the two germline ends. The CDR3 sequence: CASSQDRWRVEEKLFF. CDR3 in DNA: TGCGCCAGCAGCCAAGATCGTTGGAGGGTTGAGGAAAAACTGTTTTTT.